The rows below give T cell receptor beta chains drawn from one sample of a study of beta chain features in type 1 diabetes. Libraries were prepared by immunoSEQ multiplex PCR; TCRdb keeps only in-frame clonotypes and omits some of them. The repertoire holds 300,000 to 400,000 clones, with over 9.5% as singletons. Material: naive CD4+ T cells from blood. All receptors derive from a man younger than 30 in good health. Each CDR3 is given without its conserved first and last residue. A clone size is listed for some rows: how often the clone was seen (once, few, many), or a class if it is expanded.

clone_size v_call cdr3_aa
few TRBV27 ASSLAQGRETQY
NA TRBV7-9 ASSSPRYPGGNSPLH
NA TRBV27 ASRLLANTGELF
NA TRBV29-1 SVEGTGGGTDTQY
few TRBV29-1 SVPRGGRTDTQY
NA TRBV5-5 ASSPIAGGAETQY
few TRBV7-2 ASSLAVTASYEQY
NA TRBV4-3 ASSLLAGAFHEQY
NA TRBV19 ASSFRDRPLYGYT
few TRBV6-7 ASTPTVRQGDSGANVLT
NA TRBV9 ASGGGPFNEQF
few TRBV7-2 ASSRRQAQEAF
NA TRBV7-3 ASSLRGGTQETQY
few TRBV10-2 ASLGGPNTEAF
NA TRBV7-3 ASSPRGGDTDTQY
few TRBV5-1 ASRPTLAGGFHEQF
few TRBV7-9 ASSLAPDRGETQY
few TRBV4-3 ASSQERGHWNTEAF
NA TRBV6-1 ASSAQRAGEETQY
few TRBV5-4 ASSLDTGNRYEQY
few TRBV5-1 ASSPAGEQPQH
few TRBV10-3 AISDGTGDEQY
NA TRBV30 AWSVTGNPHEQY
NA TRBV29-1 SVVTDRGPDTQY
few TRBV19 ASSKADRLYNEQF
few TRBV11-1 ASSPMRGGAAF
few TRBV4-1 ASSQGLGNEQF
NA TRBV28 ASSFAGGPQPQH
NA TRBV28 ASSLQAYSNQPQH
NA TRBV10-3 AISESGHPTGELF
few TRBV30 AWSVSGGQRNYGYT
NA TRBV25-1 ASSASSYNEQF
NA TRBV28 ASTTEGIRTDTQY
few TRBV4-3 ASSQGSQGYEQY
few TRBV18 ASSPAEGTYEQY
NA TRBV6-5 ASSYPPRGSVETQY